Sequencing of this T cell receptor beta chain was carried out in a study of T cell responses to AZD1222 COVID-19 vaccine. General study findings and limits: Repertoires were collected only later (after the peak T cell response had occurred). Among vaccine-associated CD4 TCRs, coverage spanned spike, with dominance at 160-218 and 743-854. There were mostly white British donors and more females than males, and clonal diversity was possibly underestimated.

This table comes from immunoSEQ multiplex PCR, and its TCRdb copy is limited to in-frame clones, with some not included. The sample comprises approximately 140,000 clones, more than 80% of which are singletons, and roughly 3.2% rests with the top ten. For this clone: The antigen remains undetermined.

Pooling of second doses given at about 4 or about 12 weeks was done. The specimen was peripheral blood, collected 28 days after the second AZD1222 dose. This TCR was recovered from an adult who received the AZD1222 COVID-19 vaccine.

The CDR3 nucleotides read TGTGCCAGTCCCGGAGGGGGCATGAACACTGAAGCTTTCTTT. This translates into CASPGGGMNTEAFF. The chain couples TRBV2 to TRBJ1-1; TRBD1 matches 7 bases. This CDR3 contains 14 residues. V trimming: 9 bases; J trimming: 0 bases; junction bases outside the gene matches: 7. Germline V lookup: CDR1 SNHLY, CDR2 FYNNEI.